These 28 T cell receptor beta chains came from one sample sequenced in a study of T cell changes during pregnancy in multiple sclerosis. Method: immunoSEQ multiplex PCR; TCRdb's copy keeps in-frame clones and lacks some. Of approximately 44,000 clones listed, approximately 90% were seen once; the top ten hold 0.52%. This material consisted of CD4+ T cells from peripheral blood mononuclear cells, taken in the third trimester of pregnancy. The receptors stem from a female donor with multiple sclerosis, enrolled in a pregnancy study.

In regard to this clone: A much more abundant neighbour one base away suggests this may be a read error. The same CDR3 also results from other DNA sequences found in this sample. This chain uses TRBV28 with TRBJ1-5; 9 nucleotides line up with TRBD1. The ends lost 6 bases at V and 4 bases at J; junction bases unmatched: 1. Per germline, CDR1 MDHEN and CDR2 SYDVKM. CDR3 length equals 13 residues. This CDR3 reads CASSDRGNQPQHF. CDR3 DNA sequence: TGTGCCAGCAGCGACAGGGGGAATCAGCCCCAGCATTTT.

This chain uses TRBV27 with TRBJ2-7; TRBD2 matches at 8 bases. V shed 6 bases and J 0 bases; nucleotides not matched to a gene: 7. Germline V CDR1 and CDR2: MNHEY, SMNVEV (reference sequence). This CDR3 comprises 15 residues. CDR3 in DNA: TGTGCCAGCAGCCGCCTTAGCGGGACCTCCTACGAGCAGTACTTC. Protein sequence: CASSRLSGTSYEQYF.

In its sample, this clone was seen once. The chain uses TRBV6-5 and TRBJ1-5, with 10 bases matching TRBD1. This CDR3 region has 15 residues. Losses at the gene ends were 5 bases for V and 6 bases for J; bases not matched to a gene: 7. CDR1 is MNHEY and CDR2 is SVGAGI in the germline V gene. The CDR3 DNA reads as TGTGCCAGCAGTCCTGACAGGGGGCTGAGTCAGCCCCAGCATTTT. Protein product: CASSPDRGLSQPQHF.

J is TRBJ2-1 and V is TRBV6-5; TRBD1 aligns across 8 bases. The CDR3 sequence is 14 residues long. Trimming at V came to 6 bases and at J to 0 bases, leaving 1 base not matched to a gene. From germline, CDR1 is MNHEY and CDR2 SVGAGI. DNA for the CDR3: TGTGCCAGCAGGGGGACAGGCTCCTACAATGAGCAGTTCTTC. It encodes CASRGTGSYNEQFF.

A remark on this clone: A junction end diverges from the germline sequence, so it may reflect a read error. The rearrangement links TRBV11-2 to TRBJ2-2; 9 nucleotides match TRBD2. There are 15 residues in the CDR3. Looked up from germline, CDR1 is SGHAT and CDR2 is FQNNGV. CDR3 region: CASSLAGVYTGELFF. Written as DNA, the CDR3 is TGTGCCAGCAGTTTAGCGGGAGTGTACACCGGGGAGCTGTTTTTT.

This chain connects TRBV2 to TRBJ2-2; D is unclear. Trimming took off 5 bases at V and 7 bases at J, with 11 bases between the two ends. Germline loops: CDR1 SNHLY, CDR2 FYNNEI. The CDR3 is 13 residues long. CDR3 sequence: CASSLVQGGELFF. CDR3 nucleotides: TGTGCCAGCAGTCTAGTTCAAGGCGGGGAGCTGTTTTTT.

The genes are TRBV5-1 and TRBJ2-7, with no clear D. Germline CDR1 reads SGHRS; CDR2 reads YFSETQ. Trimming removed 2 bases at V and 3 bases at J, with 15 bases between. The CDR3 length is 15 residues. The CDR3 nucleotides are TGCGCCAGCAGCTTCGCACAGAACCTGTACTACGAGCAGTACTTC. Translating it yields CASSFAQNLYYEQYF.

This chain uses TRBV7-3 with TRBJ2-5; 10 bases fit TRBD1. Germline loops: CDR1 SGHTA, CDR2 FQGTGA. This CDR3 has 14 amino acids. Trimming cost V 5 bases and J 5 bases; bases outside gene matches: 5. The DNA for the CDR3 is TGTGCCAGCAGCGTGACAGGGGGCGGGGAGACCCAGTACTTC. Protein sequence: CASSVTGGGETQYF.

This rearrangement joins TRBV27 to TRBJ2-2; 7 bases are shared with TRBD2. The V gene's germline CDR1 is MNHEY and CDR2 SMNVEV (reference sequence). Trimming cost V 6 bases and J 7 bases; bases outside gene matches: 11. This CDR3 comprises 15 residues. The DNA for the CDR3 is TGTGCCAGCAGACTAGCGCAATCCCGGGGCGGGGAGCTGTTTTTT. This codes for CASRLAQSRGGELFF.

The chain uses TRBV12-2 and TRBJ1-5; the table assigns TRBD1, which was not confirmed against the DNA. TRBV12-2 is shown as a pseudogene. The CDR3 length is 19 residues. The chain's CDR3 is CASRLVLRIQGNGNQPQHF. The CDR3 DNA reads as TGTGCAAGTCGCTTAGTCCTAAGGATACAGGGGAACGGCAATCAGCCCCAGCATTTT.

The rearrangement joins TRBV5-1 to TRBJ2-1, with 8 bases fitting TRBD2. The germline V gene encodes CDR1 SGHRS and CDR2 YFSETQ. There are 16 residues in the CDR3. With 0 bases clipped from V and 2 bases from J, the junction kept 4 bases outside the gene matches. CDR3 sequence reads: CASSLGLASTYNEQFF. The DNA for the CDR3 is TGCGCCAGCAGCTTGGGACTAGCGAGTACCTACAATGAGCAGTTCTTC. Full variable domain (rest looked up from reference TRBV5-1 and TRBJ2-1): KAGVTQTPRYLIKTRGQQVTLSCSPISGHRSVSWYQQTPGQGLQFLFEYFSETQRNKGNFPGRFSGRQFSNSRSEMNVSTLELGDSALYLCASSLGLASTYNEQFFGPGTRLTVL.

The chain employs TRBV7-9 and TRBJ2-7; the D gene is possibly TRBD2 (6 bases). This CDR3 contains 14 residues. Germline V lookup: CDR1 SEHNR, CDR2 FQNEAQ (reference sequence). V was pared by 6 bases and J by 9 bases, with 21 bases between. DNA of the CDR3: TGTGCCAGCAGTCCCCGGGACTGGGCTTCCATGCAGTACTTC. It codes for CASSPRDWASMQYF.

V usage is TRBV7-2 and J usage is TRBJ2-6, with D possibly being TRBD2 (5 bases). CDR1 and CDR2 from the germline V gene are SGHTA and FQGNSA. The CDR3 runs to 16 residues. V was clipped by 2 bases and J by 1 base, with 9 bases between them. The CDR3 loop is CASSLLPGSGANVLTF. The CDR3 DNA follows: TGTGCCAGCAGCTTATTACCGGGATCTGGGGCCAACGTCCTGACTTTC.

Worth noting for this clone: This same CDR3 is encoded by further DNA sequences in the sample. CDR3 sequence (DNA): TGTGCCAGCAGCTTAGTAGTCTACAATGAGCAGTTCTTC. Translating it yields CASSLVVYNEQFF. The V call is TRBV7-9, the J call TRBJ2-1; D uncertain. The CDR3 has 13 amino acids. Germline CDR1 reads SEHNR; CDR2 reads FQNEAQ (reference sequence). The ends were cut back, 1 base at V and 3 bases at J, with 4 bases in the middle. Full variable domain (missing parts from reference TRBV7-9 and TRBJ2-1): DTGVSQNPRHKITKRGQNVTFRCDPISEHNRLYWYRQTLGQGPEFLTYFQNEAQLEKSRLLSDRFSAERPKGSFSTLEIQRTEQGDSAMYLCASSLVVYNEQFFGPGTRLTVL.

DNA of the CDR3: TGTGCCAGCAGCTTAGCCAGCGGGAGGGCCTCAGATACGCAGTATTTT. It encodes CASSLASGRASDTQYF. This chain connects TRBV7-2 to TRBJ2-3; 10 bases agree with TRBD2. The CDR3 runs 16 residues. With V trimmed by 0 bases and J by 4 bases, 4 bases remained unmatched. Germline lookup yields CDR1 SGHTA and CDR2 FQGNSA.

The rearrangement joins TRBV9 to TRBJ2-7; D perhaps matches TRBD2 (5 bases). Germline V gene lookup returns CDR1 SGDLS and CDR2 YYNGEE. The CDR3 is 15 amino acids. V lost 0 bases and J lost 2, with 12 bases in between. This chain's CDR3 is CASSVDGVSTYEQYF. As DNA, the CDR3 is TGTGCCAGCAGCGTAGACGGGGTTTCCACCTACGAGCAGTACTTC.

The chain couples TRBV6-5 to TRBJ2-3, with 10 bases lining up with TRBD2. CDR1 is MNHEY, CDR2 SVGAGI, per germline. The CDR3 contains 16 residues. J was trimmed by 1 base and V by 0 bases; bases with no gene match: 1. The chain's CDR3 is CASSYSGTSGTDTQYF. The CDR3 coding sequence is TGTGCCAGCAGTTACTCGGGGACTAGCGGCACAGATACGCAGTATTTT.

The chain couples TRBV11-2 to TRBJ2-3; TRBD2 might be the D (5 bases). Germline loops: CDR1 SGHAT, CDR2 FQNNGV. V was cut by 1 base and J by 8 bases, with 7 bases left in between. This CDR3 is built from 12 residues. CDR3 sequence reads: CASSLARGTQYF. In nucleotides, the CDR3 is TGTGCCAGCAGCTTAGCTCGGGGTACGCAGTATTTT.

The rearrangement joins TRBV5-4 to TRBJ2-5; 7 bases are a match to TRBD2. V shed 0 bases and J 5 bases; nucleotides not matched to a gene: 10. The length of the CDR3 is 16 residues. Germline CDR1 reads SGHNT; CDR2 reads YYREEE (reference sequence). The CDR3 loop reads CASSLAIGGGRETQYF. The CDR3 region has the DNA TGTGCCAGCAGCTTGGCGATCGGGGGAGGGCGGGAGACCCAGTACTTC.

The chain combines TRBV6-6 with TRBJ2-2, with TRBD2 matching 9 bases. The CDR3 spans 15 residues. V gave up 3 bases and J gave up 2 bases; unmatched junction bases: 1. Germline CDR1 is MNHNY and CDR2 is SVGAGI (reference sequence). The CDR3 bases are TGTGCCAGCAGTTATAGCGGGAGTAACACCGGGGAGCTGTTTTTT. It specifies CASSYSGSNTGELFF.

The chain links TRBV29-1 to TRBJ2-7, with 7 positions matching TRBD1. In germline, CDR1 is SQVTM, CDR2 ANQGSEA. V was pared by 1 base and J by 4 bases, with 4 bases of the junction left unmatched. This CDR3 is 13 amino acids long. CDR3 coding DNA: TGCAGCGTTGAAGGGACAGGTCGTTACGAGCAGTACTTC. The encoded protein is CSVEGTGRYEQYF.

This chain links TRBV28 with TRBJ1-3; 9 bases map to TRBD1. This CDR3 spans 16 amino acids. Losses at the gene ends were 3 bases for V and 0 bases for J; bases not matched to a gene: 3. CDR1 is MDHEN, CDR2 SYDVKM, per germline. Here the CDR3 DNA reads TGTGCCAGCAGTTTGACAGGGGGAAGCTCTGGAAACACCATATATTTT. Amino acid sequence: CASSLTGGSSGNTIYF. Drawing the rest from reference TRBV28 and TRBJ1-3, the complete variable domain is DVKVTQSSRYLVKRTGEKVFLECVQDMDHENMFWYRQDPGLGLRLIYFSYDVKMKEKGDIPEGYSVSREKKERFSLILESASTNQTSMYLCASSLTGGSSGNTIYFGEGSWLTVV.

This chain connects TRBV5-1 to TRBJ2-1; D unclear. V lost 0 bases, J lost 3 bases, and 10 bases lay in between. The CDR3 runs to 15 residues. From germline, CDR1 is SGHRS and CDR2 YFSETQ. CDR3 nucleotides: TGCGCCAGCAGCTTGGAGCTAGATAGCTACAATGAGCAGTTCTTC. Translating gives CASSLELDSYNEQFF. Full variable domain (outside the CDR3, taken from reference TRBV5-1 and TRBJ2-1): KAGVTQTPRYLIKTRGQQVTLSCSPISGHRSVSWYQQTPGQGLQFLFEYFSETQRNKGNFPGRFSGRQFSNSRSEMNVSTLELGDSALYLCASSLELDSYNEQFFGPGTRLTVL.

The chain recombines TRBV15 with TRBJ2-5; D ambiguous. Germline lookup yields CDR1 LNHNV and CDR2 YYDKDF (reference sequence). The ends were cut back, 5 bases at V and 3 bases at J, with 10 bases in the middle. CDR3 length: 13 residues. The CDR3 sequence: CATSSDTEETQYF. The DNA of the CDR3 is TGTGCCACCAGCTCCGACACGGAAGAGACCCAGTACTTC. The full variable domain, completed using reference TRBV15 and TRBJ2-5, is DAMVIQNPRYQVTQFGKPVTLSCSQTLNHNVMYWYQQKSSQAPKLLFHYYDKDFNNEADTPDNFQSRRPNTSFCFLDIRSPGLGDTAMYLCATSSDTEETQYFGPGTRLLVL.

This chain uses TRBV29-1 with TRBJ1-2; 7 bases fit TRBD1. This CDR3 spans 12 amino acids. Germline loops: CDR1 SQVTM, CDR2 ANQGSEA. V was clipped by 8 bases and J by 8 bases; unmatched bases: 11. Here the CDR3 reads CSQQTGDQGYTF. Here the CDR3 DNA reads TGCAGCCAACAAACAGGGGATCAGGGCTACACCTTC.

The chain is built from TRBV5-1 and TRBJ2-3; D ambiguous. The CDR3 is 14 residues long. V was shortened by 5 bases and J by 2 bases, with 12 bases between the two germline ends. The germline gives CDR1 SGHRS, CDR2 YFSETQ. CDR3 bases: TGCGCCAGCAGAATTACACAGCCCACAGATACGCAGTATTTT. It encodes CASRITQPTDTQYF.

V usage is TRBV19 and J usage is TRBJ2-1; weak D call: TRBD2 (6 bases). The V and J ends lost 4 bases and 12 bases respectively, with 10 bases between them. The germline CDR1 and CDR2 sequences are LNHDA and SQIVND (reference sequence). The CDR3 loop spans 11 amino acids. The CDR3 spells CASSNPGRQFF. The CDR3 bases are TGTGCCAGTAGTAATCCCGGGAGGCAGTTCTTC.

This chain links TRBV5-1 with TRBJ1-3, with TRBD1 as a possible D gene (6 bases). The CDR3 extends over 17 amino acids. The germline V and J ends were trimmed by 4 bases and 0 bases, with 17 bases remaining between them. Germline lookup yields CDR1 SGHRS and CDR2 YFSETQ. DNA for the CDR3: TGCGCCAGCAGCCCCCAGGACAGCCGCTACTCTGGAAACACCATATATTTT. The encoded protein is CASSPQDSRYSGNTIYF.